The 29 T cell receptor beta chains presented below share a single source sample, sequenced in a study of blood T cell repertoires in COVID-19. The data were produced by immunoSEQ multiplex PCR, yet TCRdb's version contains in-frame clones alone and is incomplete. The table includes 95,000 to 100,000 clones, 85% to 95% detected once. Sequenced sample: peripheral blood. These receptors all come from a man in his forties or fifties with active COVID-19.

CDR3 sequence: CATSDPGREETQYF. The CDR3 DNA is TGTGCCACCAGTGATCCCGGCAGGGAAGAGACCCAGTACTTC. The J gene is TRBJ2-5, the V gene TRBV24-1, with D perhaps matching TRBD1 (5 bases). The CDR3 is made up of 14 amino acids. Germline CDR1 reads KGHDR; CDR2 reads SFDVKD. V was clipped by 3 bases and J by 3 bases, with 10 bases between them.

The chain combines TRBV18 with TRBJ1-3, with 12 bases identical to TRBD1. V shed 4 bases and J 2 bases; nucleotides not matched to a gene: 0. The CDR3 totals 15 residues. Germline CDR1 reads KGHSH; CDR2 reads LQKENI. DNA for the CDR3: TGTGCCAGCTCACGGGACAGGGGGCCTGGAAACACCATATATTTT. Translated, it gives CASSRDRGPGNTIYF.

The V and J genes are TRBV25-1 and TRBJ1-4; TRBD1 matches 8 bases. The CDR3 contains 15 residues. Unmatched junction bases numbered 7, after V lost 6 bases and J lost 4 bases. The germline CDR1 and CDR2 sequences are MGHDK and SYGVNS. As DNA, the CDR3 is TGTGCCAGCAGGCAGGGGGCGCGGGTTAATGAAAAACTGTTTTTT. It translates to CASRQGARVNEKLFF.

The chain carries TRBV6-5 and TRBJ2-2, with a tentative D call TRBD2 (6 bases). Germline V CDR1 and CDR2: MNHEY, SVGAGI. CDR3 length: 15 amino acids. Trimming pared 4 bases from V and 0 bases from J, leaving 9 bases between. The CDR3 reads CASSFPSANTGELFF. The CDR3 DNA sequence: TGTGCCAGCAGTTTTCCTAGCGCGAACACCGGGGAGCTGTTTTTT.

The V call is TRBV6-1, the J call TRBJ1-3, with D possibly being TRBD1 (5 bases). CDR1 is MNHNS, CDR2 SASEGT, per germline. Trimming left V 3 bases short and J 0 bases short, with 18 bases between. This CDR3 contains 18 residues. This CDR3 reads CASSESWATGTSGNTIYF. The CDR3 DNA is TGTGCCAGCAGTGAGAGTTGGGCAACAGGAACCTCTGGAAACACCATATATTTT.

The chain carries TRBV19 and TRBJ1-1; 10 bases agree with TRBD1. The CDR3 covers 15 residues. Germline values: CDR1 LNHDA, CDR2 SQIVND (reference sequence). V was pared by 4 bases and J by 5 bases, with 7 bases of the junction left unmatched. In nucleotides, the CDR3 is TGTGCCAGTAGTACGGGACAGGGGAGGAGAACTGAAGCTTTCTTT. Its translation: CASSTGQGRRTEAFF.

The CDR3 DNA reads TGTGCCAGCAGCCCCCCGGACAGGGGCGATTTGTACGAGCAGTACTTC. This gives the protein CASSPPDRGDLYEQYF. J is TRBJ2-7 and V is TRBV11-2, with 9 nucleotides matching TRBD1. The V segment lost 5 bases and the J segment 4 bases; nucleotides outside the gene matches: 12. The CDR3 loop spans 16 amino acids. Germline V gene lookup returns CDR1 SGHAT and CDR2 FQNNGV.

The chain joins TRBV2 to TRBJ2-2; the match to TRBD2 covers 7 bases. The CDR3 length is 16 residues. CDR1 SNHLY and CDR2 FYNNEI come from the germline V gene. V lost 7 bases, J lost 2 bases, and 10 bases stayed unmatched. This CDR3 is CASKLGPSGNTGELFF. CDR3 DNA sequence: TGTGCCAGCAAACTAGGTCCTAGCGGCAACACCGGGGAGCTGTTTTTT.

The chain has TRBV7-8 and TRBJ1-2; 7 nucleotides align to TRBD1. The CDR3 totals 13 residues. Germline values: CDR1 SGHVS, CDR2 FQNEAQ. J lost 3 bases, V lost 6 bases, and 4 bases had no gene match. CDR3 nucleotide sequence: TGTGCCAGCAGTTTTGGGACAGACTATGGCTACACCTTC. Amino acid sequence: CASSFGTDYGYTF. Based on the CDR3 plus reference TRBV7-8 and TRBJ1-2, the full variable domain is GAGVSQSPRYKVAKRGQDVALRCDPISGHVSLFWYQQALGQGPEFLTYFQNEAQLDKSGLPSDRFFAERPEGSVSTLKIQRTQQEDSAVYLCASSFGTDYGYTFGSGTRLTVV.

The chain recombines TRBV6-6 with TRBJ2-1; 8 bases are shared with TRBD2. Per the germline V gene, CDR1 is MNHNY and CDR2 is SVGAGI (reference sequence). Trimming removed 7 bases from V and 4 bases from J; junction bases left unmatched: 12. CDR3 length equals 16 residues. The CDR3 nucleotides read TGTGCCAGCACCACCCTACCTAGCGGGCCTTACAATGAGCAGTTCTTC. It codes for CASTTLPSGPYNEQFF.

The genes are TRBV24-1 and TRBJ2-7; maybe TRBD2 (6 bases). V lost 3 bases, J lost 2 bases, and 13 bases lay in between. CDR1 is KGHDR and CDR2 is SFDVKD in the germline V gene. CDR3 length equals 15 residues. CDR3 residues: CATSDAGTPTYEQYF. The CDR3 DNA is TGTGCCACCAGTGATGCGGGGACGCCTACCTACGAGCAGTACTTC.

A word on this clone: Other DNA sequences in the same sample also yield this CDR3. V usage is TRBV7-9 and J usage is TRBJ1-5; possibly TRBD1 for D (5 bases). The CDR3 is made up of 14 amino acids. V shed 3 bases and J shed 4 bases, with 10 bases lying between them. Germline loops: CDR1 SEHNR, CDR2 FQNEAQ (reference sequence). The CDR3 protein is CASSLGTGNQPQHF. In DNA, the CDR3 is TGTGCCAGCAGCTTGGGAACAGGAAATCAGCCCCAGCATTTT.

V gene TRBV19 combines with J gene TRBJ2-2, with TRBD1 matching 11 bases. Germline lookup yields CDR1 LNHDA and CDR2 SQIVND (reference sequence). The length of the CDR3 is 17 residues. Trimming removed 4 bases from V and 1 base from J; junction bases left unmatched: 5. CDR3 amino acids: CASSRWTGGLNTGELFF. The CDR3 bases are TGTGCCAGTAGTAGATGGACAGGGGGCTTGAACACCGGGGAGCTGTTTTTT.

The chain employs TRBV28 and TRBJ1-6; D is possibly TRBD1 (5 bases). Germline CDR1 MDHEN, CDR2 SYDVKM. The germline V and J ends were trimmed by 1 base and 6 bases, with 19 bases remaining between them. CDR3 length: 18 residues. The CDR3 sequence: CASSLLGVGGTANSPLHF. For the CDR3, the DNA is TGTGCCAGCAGTTTATTAGGGGTGGGCGGGACGGCTAATTCACCCCTCCACTTT. Filled out from reference TRBV28 and TRBJ1-6, the complete variable domain reads DVKVTQSSRYLVKRTGEKVFLECVQDMDHENMFWYRQDPGLGLRLIYFSYDVKMKEKGDIPEGYSVSREKKERFSLILESASTNQTSMYLCASSLLGVGGTANSPLHFGNGTRLTVT.

The chain links TRBV6-6 to TRBJ1-5, with D unclear. CDR1 is MNHNY, CDR2 SVGAGI, per germline (reference sequence). The CDR3 runs to 13 residues. V was shortened by 6 bases and J by 2 bases, with 8 bases between the two germline ends. CDR3 sequence (DNA): TGTGCCAGCAGGTCAGGTGGCAATCAGCCCCAGCATTTT. Encoded protein: CASRSGGNQPQHF.

This chain connects TRBV19 to TRBJ1-4; tentative D call: TRBD1 (5 bases). The length of the CDR3 is 15 residues. Germline assignment: CDR1 LNHDA and CDR2 SQIVND (reference sequence). Trimming took off 5 bases at V and 0 bases at J, with 10 bases between the two ends. The CDR3 loop is CASSYLTATNEKLFF. DNA of the CDR3: TGTGCCAGTAGTTACCTGACAGCAACTAATGAAAAACTGTTTTTT.

This clone has only one observation. This chain uses TRBV4-1 with TRBJ1-3; D call uncertain. Trimming removed 1 base at V and 9 bases at J, with 7 bases between. Germline lookup yields CDR1 MGHRA and CDR2 YSYEKL. The CDR3 extends over 12 amino acids. The CDR3 loop reads CASSQGPGTIYF. CDR3 DNA: TGCGCCAGCAGCCAAGGCCCGGGCACCATATATTTT.

This clone was recorded a few times. J is TRBJ2-7 and V is TRBV7-9; TRBD2 matches at 8 bases. With 5 bases clipped from V and 2 bases from J, the junction kept 11 bases outside the gene matches. The CDR3 totals 16 residues. The V gene's germline CDR1 is SEHNR and CDR2 FQNEAQ (reference sequence). The DNA for the CDR3 is TGTGCCAGCAGCCCACTATGGACTAGCAGAGCCTACGAGCAGTACTTC. Its translation: CASSPLWTSRAYEQYF.

The rearrangement links TRBV3-1 (or the pseudogene TRBV3-2) to TRBJ1-1, with D unclear. Deletions cut 4 bases from V and 2 bases from J, with 11 bases between. CDR1 is LGHDT and CDR2 is YNNKEL in the germline V gene (reference sequence). CDR3 size: 14 residues. The CDR3 here is CASSPQITNTEAFF. CDR3 DNA sequence: TGTGCCAGCAGCCCTCAAATAACAAACACTGAAGCTTTCTTT.

The CDR3 loop reads CASSVTGGMYSNQPQHF. The CDR3 DNA sequence: TGTGCCAGCAGTGTAACAGGGGGCATGTATAGCAATCAGCCCCAGCATTTT. The chain joins TRBV28 to TRBJ1-5, with 9 bases lining up with TRBD1. The CDR3 totals 17 residues. Germline V gene sequence: CDR1 MDHEN, CDR2 SYDVKM. Trimming cost V 5 bases and J 0 bases; bases outside gene matches: 8.

The chain combines TRBV28 with TRBJ2-7, with D possibly TRBD2 on 5 matching bases. The CDR3 runs to 11 residues. CDR1 is MDHEN, CDR2 SYDVKM, per germline. The germline V and J ends were trimmed by 6 bases and 6 bases, with 9 bases remaining between them. The CDR3 loop is CASSHTSEQYF. The CDR3 DNA follows: TGTGCCAGCAGCCATACTAGCGAGCAGTACTTC.

The chain has TRBV24-1 and TRBJ2-3, with 12 bases matching TRBD2. The germline V gene encodes CDR1 KGHDR and CDR2 SFDVKD. This CDR3 spans 18 amino acids. V dropped 4 bases and J dropped 6; count of bases not matched to a gene: 13. The CDR3 sequence is CATSDPRTSGANRDTQYF. The CDR3 DNA sequence: TGTGCCACCAGTGACCCGAGGACTAGCGGGGCGAACCGGGATACGCAGTATTTT.

The gene calls are TRBV2 and TRBJ2-4; a possible D gene is TRBD1 (7 bases). CDR3 size: 15 residues. CDR1 is SNHLY and CDR2 is FYNNEI in the germline V gene. The V end lost 7 bases, the J end lost 0 bases, and 13 bases lay between the germline ends. CDR3 protein: CASTQGGLAKNIQYF. As DNA, the CDR3 is TGTGCCAGCACCCAGGGGGGCCTAGCCAAAAACATTCAGTACTTC.

This chain connects TRBV6-1 to TRBJ1-5; 9 nucleotides match TRBD1. Looked up from germline, CDR1 is MNHNS and CDR2 is SASEGT. J lost 1 base, V lost 2 bases, and 3 bases had no gene match. The CDR3 sequence is 16 residues long. In DNA, the CDR3 is TGTGCCAGCAGTGAAACAGGGGGCTTGAGCAATCAGCCCCAGCATTTT. Residues: CASSETGGLSNQPQHF.

The V gene is TRBV5-1, the J gene TRBJ2-2; TRBD2 is a possible D gene (5 bases). CDR1 is SGHRS and CDR2 is YFSETQ in the germline V gene. Between the trimmed V and J ends, which lost 4 bases and 0 bases, there was a span of 10 bases. The CDR3 spans 15 residues. The CDR3 here is CASSTGITNTGELFF. The CDR3 DNA reads TGCGCCAGCAGCACCGGGATCACGAACACCGGGGAGCTGTTTTTT. Full variable domain (outside the CDR3, taken from reference TRBV5-1 and TRBJ2-2): KAGVTQTPRYLIKTRGQQVTLSCSPISGHRSVSWYQQTPGQGLQFLFEYFSETQRNKGNFPGRFSGRQFSNSRSEMNVSTLELGDSALYLCASSTGITNTGELFFGEGSRLTVL.

The rearrangement uses TRBV30 and TRBJ2-5; D perhaps matches TRBD2 (6 bases). This CDR3 is built from 15 residues. The germline V gene encodes CDR1 GTSNPN and CDR2 SVGIG (reference sequence). Trimming removed 3 bases from V and 0 bases from J, with 14 bases in between. The CDR3 region is CAWSVPGVDQETQYF. CDR3 bases: TGTGCCTGGAGCGTCCCGGGGGTTGACCAAGAGACCCAGTACTTC. Full variable domain (rest looked up from reference TRBV30 and TRBJ2-5): SQTIHQWPATLVQPVGSPLSLECTVEGTSNPNLYWYRQAAGRGLQLLFYSVGIGQISSEVPQNLSASRPQDRQFILSSKKLLLSDSGFYLCAWSVPGVDQETQYFGPGTRLLVL.

The chain recombines TRBV28 with TRBJ2-2; D uncertain. CDR3 length equals 14 residues. The germline V and J ends were trimmed by 8 bases and 0 bases, with 10 bases remaining between them. Looked up from germline, CDR1 is MDHEN and CDR2 is SYDVKM. CDR3 sequence (DNA): TGTGCCAGCGGTGGCGGATCGAACACCGGGGAGCTGTTTTTT. This sequence encodes CASGGGSNTGELFF.

The chain joins TRBV27 to TRBJ1-2, with 8 bases lining up with TRBD1. V dropped 5 bases and J dropped 5; count of bases not matched to a gene: 4. The germline gives CDR1 MNHEY, CDR2 SMNVEV (reference sequence). The CDR3 sequence is 13 residues long. CDR3 nucleotides: TGTGCCAGCAGTCGACAGGGGACATATGGCTACACCTTC. Translation: CASSRQGTYGYTF.

V usage is TRBV4-1 and J usage is TRBJ2-5; 9 nucleotides agree with TRBD1. CDR3 length: 15 residues. Unmatched junction bases numbered 6, after V lost 2 bases and J lost 5 bases. Per the germline V gene, CDR1 is MGHRA and CDR2 is YSYEKL. As DNA, the CDR3 is TGCGCCAGCAGCCAAACAGGGGGCTTCGGGGAGACCCAGTACTTC. The encoded protein is CASSQTGGFGETQYF.